This TCR beta chain is from a study of graft-versus-host responses after intestinal transplantation. Overall study: Following induction with anti-thymocyte globulin, all recipients were given tacrolimus and steroids for about 3 years.

Germline V gene lookup returns CDR1 SGHNT and CDR2 YYREEE (reference sequence). Trimming shortened V by 1 base and J by 0 bases, and 10 bases separated the two germline ends. The CDR3 has 15 residues. This clone was observed a single time. As yet, its antigen is unknown. Study outcomes and limitations: Some patients had graft-donor T cell macrochimerism. In their allografts, the ratios of graft-versus-host to host-versus-graft T cell clones were high. There were GvH clones found in recipient marrow, and some of them appeared first in ileum or blood. Researchers found peak circulating GvH clone levels linked to early post-transplant HvG declines.

Assay used: immunoSEQ multiplex PCR; TCRdb lists only in-frame clones, some missing. The sample holds under 150,000 clones, 90% to 95% seen once. This clonotype was sampled from a human donor who received an intestinal transplant. This sequence joins TRBV5-4 and TRBJ1-1, with D tentatively TRBD1 (6 bases). This sample comprised unstimulated CD4+ T cells sorted from spleen or lymph node cells, obtained before intestinal transplant. CDR3 sequence reads: CASSLPRGLNTEAFF. For the CDR3, the DNA is TGTGCCAGCAGCTTGCCTCGGGGGCTGAACACTGAAGCTTTCTTT.